Listed below are T cell receptor beta chains from one sample, sequenced in a study of blood T cell repertoires in COVID-19. Method: immunoSEQ multiplex PCR; TCRdb's copy keeps in-frame clones and lacks some. The profile shows 180,000 or so clones, over 70% of them singletons. Source material: PBMCs or T cells enriched from blood (not recorded which). The receptors were gathered from a man between 50 and 59 years old who had recovered from COVID-19. Both conserved end residues are part of each CDR3. The order of the fields is J gene, clone size, D gene, V gene, CDR3 protein, CDR3 DNA. A D gene is named only where the DNA matches it firmly. Expanded clones get a size class; other rows say once, few or many, or leave the size out.

>TRBJ1-1|.|TRBD1|TRBV9
CASSRASRLQGPPLAFF
TGTGCCAGCAGCCGAGCTTCTCGTTTACAGGGGCCTCCTTTAGCTTTCTTT
>TRBJ2-2|.|.|TRBV2
CASSTLQVNTGELFF
TGTGCCAGCAGTACCCTACAGGTGAACACCGGGGAGCTGTTTTTT
>TRBJ2-5|once|.|TRBV9
CASSGGGETQYF
TGTGCCAGCAGCGGGGGAGGTGAGACCCAGTACTTC
>TRBJ1-4|.|.|TRBV3-1/TRBV3-2
CASSQDSGLRLFF
TGTGCCAGCAGCCAAGATTCAGGGCTGAGGCTGTTTTTT
>TRBJ2-7|.|.|TRBV10-1
CASSESGLSYEQYF
TGCGCCAGCAGTGAGTCGGGCTTATCCTACGAGCAGTACTTC
>TRBJ2-1|.|TRBD2|TRBV6-2/TRBV6-3
CASSNNGLAGDEQFF
TGTGCCAGCAGCAACAATGGACTAGCCGGGGATGAGCAGTTCTTC
>TRBJ2-3|.|.|TRBV7-2
CASIKRRVTQYF
TGTGCCAGCATCAAGCGACGCGTTACGCAGTATTTT
>TRBJ2-7|.|TRBD2|TRBV10-1
CATLQRLAGVKLMLNEQYF
TGCGCCACCTTACAGAGGCTAGCGGGAGTTAAATTAATGCTCAACGAGCAGTACTTC
>TRBJ1-2|.|TRBD1|TRBV28
CASSFLRDRGRGYGYTF
TGTGCCAGCAGTTTTCTACGGGACAGGGGGCGCGGGTATGGCTACACCTTC
>TRBJ2-7|few|.|TRBV5-1
CASSAGISGRNYEQYF
TGCGCCAGCAGCGCAGGAATTTCAGGTAGGAACTACGAGCAGTACTTC
>TRBJ2-5|.|TRBD2|TRBV19
CASSSRTSWDPQETQYF
TGTGCCAGTAGTTCTCGGACTAGCTGGGATCCACAAGAGACCCAGTACTTC
>TRBJ1-1|.|TRBD1|TRBV11-2
CASSSDRDLAFF
TGTGCCAGCAGCTCGGACAGGGACCTAGCTTTCTTT
>TRBJ1-6|.|.|TRBV28
CASSFDVAGNSPLHF
TGTGCCAGCAGTTTTGATGTCGCGGGAAATTCACCCCTCCACTTT
>TRBJ1-1|.|TRBD1|TRBV19
CASSIDQARRGHSVRNTEAFF
TGTGCCAGTAGTATAGATCAGGCTAGGAGGGGGCATTCCGTCCGGAACACTGAAGCTTTCTTT
>TRBJ1-5|.|TRBD1|TRBV2
CASTRQGVGNQPQHF
TGTGCCAGCACACGACAGGGTGTGGGCAATCAGCCCCAGCATTTT
>TRBJ2-7|.|TRBD1|TRBV5-1
CASSWGGQGYEQYF
TGCGCCAGCAGCTGGGGGGGACAGGGTTACGAGCAGTACTTC
>TRBJ1-2|.|TRBD1|TRBV15
CATSRDSPGGHGYTF
TGTGCCACCAGCAGAGATTCCCCAGGGGGTCATGGCTACACCTTC
>TRBJ2-1|.|TRBD2|TRBV9
CASSARLAGANNEQFF
TGTGCCAGCAGCGCCCGTCTAGCGGGAGCCAACAATGAGCAGTTCTTC
>TRBJ2-7|.|TRBD1|TRBV29-1
CSVRDRAASGAEQYF
TGCAGCGTTCGGGACAGGGCGGCCTCGGGGGCCGAGCAGTACTTC
>TRBJ2-5|.|TRBD2|TRBV5-1
CASSLQAGDQETQYF
TGCGCCAGCAGCTTGCAAGCGGGAGACCAAGAGACCCAGTACTTC
>TRBJ1-2|.|TRBD1|TRBV25-1
CASSELVAGGYGYTF
TGTGCCAGCAGTGAATTAGTTGCAGGGGGGTATGGCTACACCTTC
>TRBJ2-2|.|TRBD2|TRBV6-6
CASSGLAGGSTGELFF
TGTGCCAGCAGCGGGCTAGCGGGAGGATCAACCGGGGAGCTGTTTTTT
>TRBJ1-4|.|TRBD1|TRBV2
CASSDRTGGNEKLFF
TGTGCCAGCAGTGACCGGACAGGGGGCAATGAAAAACTGTTTTTT
>TRBJ1-5|.|TRBD1|TRBV18
CASSPSKGQGEYSNQPQHF
TGTGCCAGCTCACCGAGTAAGGGACAGGGCGAATATAGCAATCAGCCCCAGCATTTT
>TRBJ2-7|.|.|TRBV5-4
CASSLAGYDEQYF
TGTGCCAGCAGCTTGGCGGGTTATGACGAGCAGTACTTC
>TRBJ2-2|once|.|TRBV7-3
CASSPRRVSTGELFF
TGTGCCAGCAGCCCCAGGCGGGTTTCGACCGGGGAGCTGTTTTTT
>TRBJ2-1|.|.|TRBV4-1
CASSQGEGSSQFF
TGCGCCAGCAGCCAAGGGGAAGGGAGTTCACAGTTCTTC
>TRBJ2-1|.|.|TRBV27
CASSLSGHPSYNEQFF
TGTGCCAGCAGTTTATCTGGACACCCTTCATACAATGAGCAGTTCTTC
>TRBJ2-6|.|TRBD1|TRBV6-1
CASSVFPQGAQTGANVLTF
TGTGCCAGCAGTGTCTTCCCACAGGGGGCGCAAACTGGGGCCAACGTCCTGACTTTC
>TRBJ1-1|.|.|TRBV14
CASSLGGGYMLTEAFF
TGTGCCAGCAGCTTGGGAGGGGGGTACATGCTGACTGAAGCTTTCTTT
>TRBJ1-4|few|.|TRBV19
CASSPRTGNEKLFF
TGTGCCAGTAGCCCCAGGACGGGGAATGAAAAACTGTTTTTT
>TRBJ2-7|.|TRBD2|TRBV7-3
CASSLTAPQRGSYEQYF
TGTGCCAGCAGCTTAACCGCGCCCCAGCGGGGGAGCTACGAGCAGTACTTC
>TRBJ1-4|.|.|TRBV24-1
CATSDSRLRDEKLFF
TGTGCCACCAGTGACTCGAGGTTGCGCGATGAAAAACTGTTTTTT
>TRBJ1-2|few|.|TRBV6-1
CASSELGRGYTF
TGTGCCAGCAGTGAGTTGGGCAGGGGCTACACCTTC
>TRBJ2-1|.|TRBD1|TRBV6-5
CASSKNRGSYNEQFF
TGTGCCAGCAGTAAAAACAGGGGCTCCTACAATGAGCAGTTCTTC
>TRBJ1-5|.|.|TRBV10-3
CAISGSEGRPQHF
TGTGCCATCAGTGGGTCAGAGGGAAGGCCCCAGCATTTT
>TRBJ1-6|.|.|TRBV12-3/TRBV12-4
CASSLARDSPLHF
TGTGCCAGCAGTTTAGCTCGGGATTCACCCCTCCACTTT
>TRBJ1-2|.|.|TRBV28
CASSLGAGVRGYTF
TGTGCCAGCAGTTTAGGGGCTGGGGTGCGCGGCTACACCTTC
>TRBJ1-1|.|TRBD1|TRBV5-4
CASSSKSQGATTEAFF
TGTGCCAGCAGCTCGAAATCACAGGGGGCTACCACTGAAGCTTTCTTT
>TRBJ2-7|.|.|TRBV7-9
CASSIGAYEQYF
TGTGCCAGCAGCATCGGAGCCTACGAGCAGTACTTC
>TRBJ1-5|.|.|TRBV4-1
CASSQVSLTANSNQPQHF
TGCGCCAGCAGCCAAGTTTCACTGACAGCAAATAGCAATCAGCCCCAGCATTTT
>TRBJ1-1|.|TRBD1|TRBV6-1
CASSDVGRGLTEAFF
TGTGCCAGCAGTGACGTTGGCAGGGGGCTCACTGAAGCTTTCTTT
>TRBJ2-2|.|.|TRBV6-5
CASSYRSDGAGELFF
TGTGCCAGCAGTTACCGGTCTGACGGGGCCGGGGAGCTGTTTTTT